This T cell receptor beta chain was recovered during a study of cytomegalovirus exposure and HLA in healthy donors (dated by TCRdb to about 2017). Study-wide context: An earlier analysis of some 600 of the donors reported around 280 Gb of sequence data and 95 million to 140 million unique TCR beta sequences obtained from some 200 million T cells. Besides the first cohort of 500 to 700 subjects, a separate validation cohort made up of over 100 different subjects was used. Every repertoire in the discovery cohort had been generated on one and the same sequencing platform. Among the roughly 400 genotyped donors, under 90% belonged to the genetic ancestry cluster associated with self-reported Caucasian donors. Donor age, sex, ethnicity and CMV serostatus were compiled together with the repertoire data. High-throughput TCR immunosequencing, statistical association of individual TCRs with disease status, and machine learning were combined to predict cytomegalovirus infection status. A later analysis re-analyzed previously published TCR beta repertoires from hundreds of donors and added high-resolution HLA genotyping to study TCR occurrence patterns. An early release that covered 640 HLA-typed donors contained approximately 300 gigabases of sequencing data and tens of millions of unique TCR sequences. Roughly 5 DR-DQ haplotypes were handled as single units for association and clustering, since linkage in the cohort was strong. HLA typing covered class I and class II loci at four-digit resolution. An earlier analysis of approximately 500 of the donors applied high-throughput TCR beta sequencing to assess whether each TCR beta V gene segment acted as functional or pseudogenic. The number of donors typed differed by locus, with 629-630 for A, B, C, DRB1 and DQB1, more than 500 for DQA1, over 600 for DPA1, and under 490 for DPB1. The study was designed to test whether signatures of past pathogen exposure could be identified by cataloging public T cell receptors. In the later analysis, no new phenotypic data were used to find candidate immune exposures; instead, reliance was placed on TCR beta sequences and their occurrence across donors. Among 300 to 500 genotyped donors of the cohort, an average of around 240,000 unique TCR beta nucleotide sequences was sequenced per donor, of which about 19% were non-productive. The study used immunosequencing to profile the T cell repertoires of several hundred subjects and linked those repertoires to cytomegalovirus serostatus. A later genetic analysis used genome-wide SNP genotypes for about 60% of the roughly 700 donors, treating that subset as a discovery cohort. Overall results and qualifications from the work: Linkage disequilibrium might explain the correlated functional status among segregating V segments, but an unknown experimental factor could not be excluded. Sequencing depth was assumed to be roughly uniform across donors in the presence/absence analyses, though that assumption may not hold. Because some donors lacked HLA typing at each locus, the association tests relied only on the typed subset. At a false discovery rate of 0.05, a later analysis linked about 16,000 TCR beta sequences to specific HLA alleles. Across donors, most TCR sequences were observed very rarely, whereas some public TCRs were present in many individuals. Cytomegalovirus status was reported to be diagnosed by the classifier with high specificity and sensitivity in both the original and validation cohorts. CMV serostatus was the only immune exposure information available for the cohort. Compared with equally common non-associated chains, HLA-associated TCR beta chains in a later analysis were more clonally expanded and had lower generation probabilities. According to a later genetic analysis, donors in an Asian-associated ancestry cluster had fewer N-insertions in productive TCRs than the roughly 700-donor mean. An earlier analysis of approximately 540 of the donors showed that most TCR beta V segments appeared in productive rearrangements either about 87% or about 30% of the time, which broadly matched IMGT annotations. Three of the identified cytomegalovirus-associated TCR beta chains were confirmed in vitro to be specific for cytomegalovirus antigens. A further reported finding was that TCR beta sequences accurately predicted the HLA-A and HLA-B alleles for most subjects in the first cohort. In this cohort, only TCR beta chains were sequenced, and detectable features were limited by the absence of alpha or paired-chain data. According to the authors, the approach could potentially be generalized to other disease states and immunological phenotypes. A cluster of highly shared sequence variants was judged likely to be a technical artifact of the sequencing pipeline. Around 16 rarely observed V segments, including chromosome 9 orphons, were excluded from the earlier analysis of several hundred of the donors because counts were too low. A later analysis found that most CMV-associated TCR beta chains appeared HLA-restricted, with HLA associations seemingly driven largely by CMV exposure. A later analysis found that TCR association rates varied across HLA loci, with DRB1 alleles showing the most associated TCRs and HLA-C alleles the fewest. Several of the top co-occurrence clusters appeared to be linked to parvovirus B19, influenza, CMV and Epstein-Barr virus, according to a later analysis. The study listed 150 to 200 TCR beta chains as associated with cytomegalovirus. In a later genetic analysis, a missense DCLRE1C variant was associated with V-gene and J-gene trimming of TCR beta chains, and the association was replicated in an independent cohort. Strong co-occurrence of HLA alleles, especially DR and DQ, made assigning TCR associations to individual alleles difficult. Some IMGT-functional V segments, including TRBV6-2 and TRBV6-3, could not be distinguished by the 87-base-pair reads and were therefore excluded.

To prepare the library, the immunoSEQ multiplex PCR assay was applied. The multiplex PCR relied on a mix of 60 forward primers for TCR Vbeta segments and 13 reverse primers for TCR Jbeta segments. The CDR3 region of rearranged TCR beta genes was amplified from genomic DNA with a multiplex PCR assay. Amplified TCR beta libraries were sequenced as 87-base-pair reads on the Illumina HiSeq System. The authors processed their data as follows. A later analysis counted 75 million to 100 million unique TCR beta chains across the 700 or so repertoires, and around 9.9 million of these chains were shared by at least two donors. To remove PCR and sequencing errors, raw reads were error-corrected and collapsed into unique sequences using a nearest-neighbor algorithm that merged closely related sequences. CDR3 sequences were aligned to IMGT reference sequences to assign V, D and J gene segments. For a sequence to be retained, a match of at least six nucleotides to both a V gene segment and a J gene segment was required. A rearrangement counted as productive if the CDR3 had no stop codons and remained in frame with V and J, and every other rearrangement counted as non-productive. Following IMGT convention, CDR3 was defined as the stretch from the second conserved V-encoded cysteine up to the conserved J-encoded phenylalanine. Sequences without an unambiguous match to a single V gene segment were excluded from the earlier analysis of several hundred of the donors. An earlier analysis of a few hundred of the donors called V segments functional above 56.7% productive rearrangements and segregating when the between-donor standard deviation exceeded 5%. A statistical classification framework was developed to diagnose cytomegalovirus status using the catalog of TCR beta chain sequences. V and J gene assignment, in a later analysis, came from comparing TCR nucleotide sequences with IMGT/GENE-DB human TR gene sequences. In a later analysis, CDR3 sequences and most-parsimonious VDJ recombination scenarios were assigned using the TCRdist pipeline. In a later analysis, every TCR beta chain was defined by the combination of its CDR3 amino acid sequence and its V-gene family, and reads without a unique V-gene family were dropped. A later analysis removed roughly 590 highly shared, low-generation-probability nucleotide sequences to deal with suspected cross-contamination and a sequencing artifact. In a later analysis, a clonal expansion index for each public chain was calculated from normalized within-repertoire ranks of inferred template counts. Generation probabilities in a later analysis came from a VDJ recombination model fitted to out-of-frame rearrangements, and those results were checked against IGoR. In a later analysis, hypergeometric tests were used to score TCR-TCR, TCR-HLA and TCR-CMV co-occurrence, with a repertoire-size bias correction applied to TCR pairs. In a later analysis, false discovery rates were estimated by permuting HLA or CMV assignments 20 times. In a later analysis, co-occurring TCRs were grouped using DBSCAN, with TCRdist sequence similarity added in when clustering inside HLA-allele-positive subsets. Repertoires with fewer than 30,000 or more than 120,000 public chains were left out of co-occurrence clustering, as were five repertoires with anomalous nucleotide sharing. TCRdb obtained this table from immuneACCESS and retained in-frame rearrangements with V and J assigned. These tables miss some clones; where compared with another copy, unresolved V genes account for less than half of the shortfall, and the remainder is unexplained. That table gives V, J and clone size, and the DNA gave D and trimming. This sample holds roughly 150,000 clones; 78% were observed only once. Of the sample, 5% to 7.5% is held by the ten largest clones.

On this clone: No cognate antigen has been identified for it. The input lacks base qualities; no much larger clone sits a single base away.

V is trimmed back by 5 bases and J by 3 bases, and the junction contains 3 bases that no gene match accounts for. The germline V gene supplies CDR1 MNHEY and CDR2 SVGAGI. The cysteine opens and the phenylalanine closes a CDR3 of 13 amino acids. Solely the CDR3 DNA is kept, with 39 bases framed from the first base. The cohort was made up of 500 to 850 healthy bone marrow donors. Cohort members were all nominally healthy when sampled, although unrecorded immune exposures were likely present. The donor was CMV seropositive and belonged to the group of around 300 seropositive cohort members. A peripheral blood sample was provided by each donor, and peripheral blood mononuclear cells were used for TCR beta sequencing. The Qiagen DNeasy Blood Extraction Kit was used to extract genomic DNA from the blood cell samples.

The TCR sequence derives from a middle-aged woman in good health and CMV-seropositive. The rearranged segments are TRBV6-5 and TRBJ1-1, with 7 central nucleotides matching TRBD1. Material for sequencing was PBMCs. The CDR3 region: CASSRQGDTEAFF. The sequence in DNA is TGTGCCAGCAGTCGACAGGGAGACACTGAAGCTTTCTTT.